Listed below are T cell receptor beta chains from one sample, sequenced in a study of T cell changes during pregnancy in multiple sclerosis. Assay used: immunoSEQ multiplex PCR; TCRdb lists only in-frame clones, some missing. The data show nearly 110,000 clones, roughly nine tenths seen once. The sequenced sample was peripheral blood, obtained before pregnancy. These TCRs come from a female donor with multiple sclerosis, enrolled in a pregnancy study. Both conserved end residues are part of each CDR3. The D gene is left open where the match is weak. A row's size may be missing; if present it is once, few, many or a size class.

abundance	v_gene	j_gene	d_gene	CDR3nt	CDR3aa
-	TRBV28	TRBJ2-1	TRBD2	TGTGCCAGCAGTTTATCCCGGACTAGCGGAAGATCCTACAATGAGCAGTTCTTC	CASSLSRTSGRSYNEQFF
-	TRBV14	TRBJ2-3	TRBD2	TGTGCCAGCAGCCAAGCGGGGGGAGATACGCAGTATTTT	CASSQAGGDTQYF
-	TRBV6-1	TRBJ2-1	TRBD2	TGTGCCAGCAGTGAGACTAGCGGCTCCTACAATGAGCAGTTCTTC	CASSETSGSYNEQFF
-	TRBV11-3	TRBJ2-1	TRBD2	TGTGCCAGCAGCTTGTGGGCGGGGGTCAATGAGCAGTTCTTC	CASSLWAGVNEQFF
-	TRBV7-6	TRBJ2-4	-	TGTGCCAGCAGCCCAGGAGCGGGAGCCAAAAACATTCAGTACTTC	CASSPGAGAKNIQYF
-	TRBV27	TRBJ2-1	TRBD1	TGTGCCAGCAGTCCGACAGGGAGCCGCGTCAATGAGCAGTTCTTC	CASSPTGSRVNEQFF
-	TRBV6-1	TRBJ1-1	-	TGTGCCAGCAGGCGGGAGACAATTCCTTTCTTT	CASRRETIPFF
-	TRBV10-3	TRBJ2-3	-	TGTGCCATCAGTGACGGGGGGCGGACCCGCACAGATACGCAGTATTTT	CAISDGGRTRTDTQYF
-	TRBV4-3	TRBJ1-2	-	TGCGCCAGCAGCCCGGAGGTCCCTAACTATGGCTACACCTTC	CASSPEVPNYGYTF
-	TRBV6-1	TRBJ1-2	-	TGTGCCAGCAGTGAAGTCCTGGCCAGGGAATCCTATGGCTACACCTTC	CASSEVLARESYGYTF
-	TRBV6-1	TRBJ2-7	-	TGTGCCAGCAGTGGCCAAATAATCAGGGAGCAGTACTTC	CASSGQIIREQYF
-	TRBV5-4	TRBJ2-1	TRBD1	TGTGCCAGCAGCCTACAGGGGTTAGTCAACAATGAGCAGTTCTTC	CASSLQGLVNNEQFF
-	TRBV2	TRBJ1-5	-	TGTGCCAGCAGTGAGTGGGGAGGGGACGGCCTTTTGAATCAGCCCCAGCATTTT	CASSEWGGDGLLNQPQHF
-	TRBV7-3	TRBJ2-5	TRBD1	TGTGCCAGCAGCTTGACACCCACAGGGGGCGCGCAGACCCAGTACTTC	CASSLTPTGGAQTQYF
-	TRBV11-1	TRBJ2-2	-	TGTGCCAGCAGCTTAGTTCTAGCCAACGGGGAGCTGTTTTTT	CASSLVLANGELFF
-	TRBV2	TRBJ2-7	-	TGTGCCAGCACAACGGAGGGGGGGTACGAGCAGTACTTC	CASTTEGGYEQYF
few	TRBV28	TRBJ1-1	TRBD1	TGTGCCAGCAGTTCACAGGGGCAGGGGACTGAAGCTTTCTTT	CASSSQGQGTEAFF
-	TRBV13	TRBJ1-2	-	TGTGCCAGCAGCTTAGGCGGAGGGACGGATGATAACTATGGCTACACCTTC	CASSLGGGTDDNYGYTF
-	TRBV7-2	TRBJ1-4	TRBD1	TGTGCCAGCAGCCGAACCTGGACAGGGCGGGAAAAACTGTTTTTT	CASSRTWTGREKLFF
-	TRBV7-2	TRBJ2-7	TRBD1	TGTGCCAGCAGTAGATCAGGGGGACGGTACGAGCAGTACTTC	CASSRSGGRYEQYF
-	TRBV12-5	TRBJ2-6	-	TGTGCTAGTGGTTTGGGTCGGAGGTCTGGGGCCAACGTCCTGACTTTC	CASGLGRRSGANVLTF
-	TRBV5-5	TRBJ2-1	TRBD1	TGTGCCAGCAGCCAGGGGGAAGAGCAGTTCTTC	CASSQGEEQFF
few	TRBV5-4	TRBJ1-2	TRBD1	TGTGCCAGCAGTGGGGGGAACAGGGGGTACTATGGCTACACCTTC	CASSGGNRGYYGYTF
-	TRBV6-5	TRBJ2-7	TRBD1	TGTGCCAGCAGTTACTCGGGACAGGGTCCCTACGAGCAGTACTTC	CASSYSGQGPYEQYF
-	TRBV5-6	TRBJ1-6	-	TGTGCCAGCAGATTGGCCAGCTCCTATAATTCACCCCTCCACTTT	CASRLASSYNSPLHF
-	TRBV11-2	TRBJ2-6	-	TGTGCCAGCAGCTTAGATCGCGGGGTGGCTGGGGCCAACGTCCTGACTTTC	CASSLDRGVAGANVLTF
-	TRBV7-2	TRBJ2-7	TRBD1	TGTGCCAGCAGCTTAGTGGGGACAGGGGGCATCTCCTACGAGCAGTACTTC	CASSLVGTGGISYEQYF
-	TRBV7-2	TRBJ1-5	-	TGTGCCAGCAGCTTAGGACCCCAACGGGGGGCAAGACAGCCCCAGCATTTT	CASSLGPQRGARQPQHF
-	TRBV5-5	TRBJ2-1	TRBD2	TGTGCCAGCAGCTTGATACGGGGGGTTTCCCCCCGGAGGCCAAATGAGCAGTTCTTC	CASSLIRGVSPRRPNEQFF
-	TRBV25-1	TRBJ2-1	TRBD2	TGTGCCAGCAGTGAATTTACGGGAGGGCCGTCGTACAATGAGCAGTTCTTC	CASSEFTGGPSYNEQFF
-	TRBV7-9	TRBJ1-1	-	TGTGCCAGCAGCTTAGCGCTAGGGGCGGCGGGGACTGAAGCTTTCTTT	CASSLALGAAGTEAFF
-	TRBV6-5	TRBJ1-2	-	TGTGCCAGCAGTTATGGTAGCGGAATGAATGGCTACACCTTC	CASSYGSGMNGYTF
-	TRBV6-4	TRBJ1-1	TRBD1	TGTGCCAGCAGCCCCGGGACAGGGGGGACTGAAGCTTTCTTT	CASSPGTGGTEAFF
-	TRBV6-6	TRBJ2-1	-	TGTGCCAGCAGTTCCAGGGGTGGGTTGTCCTACAATGAGCAGTTCTTC	CASSSRGGLSYNEQFF
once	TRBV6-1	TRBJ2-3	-	TGTGCCAGCAGTGACCTATATACGCAGTATTTT	CASSDLYTQYF
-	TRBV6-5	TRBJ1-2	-	TGTGCCAGCAGGCAGTATGGCTACACCTTC	CASRQYGYTF
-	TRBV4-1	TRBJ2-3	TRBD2	TGCGCCAGCAGTCCCCGGGAGGGTGACACAGATACGCAGTATTTT	CASSPREGDTDTQYF
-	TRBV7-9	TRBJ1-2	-	TGTGCCAGCAGCTCTTCTACGCGAGGCCATGGCTACACCTTC	CASSSSTRGHGYTF
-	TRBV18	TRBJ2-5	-	TGTGCCAGCTCACCATCGGAGACCCAGTACTTC	CASSPSETQYF
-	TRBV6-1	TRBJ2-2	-	TGTGCCAGCAGTTGGGAGAGCGGTTTCGCCGGGGAGCTGTTTTTT	CASSWESGFAGELFF
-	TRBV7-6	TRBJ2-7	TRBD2	TGTGCCAGCAGCTTAGGATCCAGCGGGGGCCCCAGCTCCTACGAGCAGTACTTC	CASSLGSSGGPSSYEQYF
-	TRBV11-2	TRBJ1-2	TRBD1	TGTGCCAGCAGCAATCCGACAGGGGCCTATGGCTACACCTTC	CASSNPTGAYGYTF
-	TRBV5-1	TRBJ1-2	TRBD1	TGCGCCAGCAATACGGGACAGGGTACCGGTGGCTACACCTTC	CASNTGQGTGGYTF
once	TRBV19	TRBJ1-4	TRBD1	TGTGCCAGTAGTCCGGGGACAGGGGGCATTGGAAAACTGTTTTTT	CASSPGTGGIGKLFF
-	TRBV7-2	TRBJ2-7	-	TGTGCCAGCAGCCTGGAGCACAAATACGAGCAGTACTTC	CASSLEHKYEQYF
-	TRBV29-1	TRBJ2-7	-	TGCAGCGTTGTGACAGATACCTCCTACGAGCAGTACTTC	CSVVTDTSYEQYF
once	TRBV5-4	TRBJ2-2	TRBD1	TGTGCCAGCAGCTTAGGGACAGGGGGCACCGGGGAGCTGTTTTTT	CASSLGTGGTGELFF
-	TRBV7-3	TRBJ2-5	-	TGTGCCAGCAGCCCATCCAGAGCGGAGACCCAGTACTTC	CASSPSRAETQYF
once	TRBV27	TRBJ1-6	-	TGTGCCAGTCGTCCAGATAGGAGCCTCACCCATAATTCACCCCTCCACTTT	CASRPDRSLTHNSPLHF
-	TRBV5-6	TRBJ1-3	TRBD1	TGTGCCAGCAGCTGGGACAGGGAAGGGTCTGGAAACACCATATATTTT	CASSWDREGSGNTIYF
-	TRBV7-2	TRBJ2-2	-	TGTGCCAGCAGCTTAGATAGAGGGTGGGCCGGGGAGCTGTTTTTT	CASSLDRGWAGELFF
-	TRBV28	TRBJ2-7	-	TGTGCCAGCAGTTTGGTGCAGGGAAGAGGCTACGAGCAGTACTTC	CASSLVQGRGYEQYF
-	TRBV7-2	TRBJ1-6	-	TGTGCCAGCAGCTCACGAACCAAAGGAGGCTCCTATAATTCACCCCTCCACTTT	CASSSRTKGGSYNSPLHF
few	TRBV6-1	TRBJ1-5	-	TGTGCCAGCAGTACAGGGTTGAGCAATCAGCCCCAGCATTTT	CASSTGLSNQPQHF
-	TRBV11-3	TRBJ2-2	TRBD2	TGTGCCAGCAGCTTAATAGCGGGGGCAGTAACCGGGGAGCTGTTTTTT	CASSLIAGAVTGELFF